The 8 T cell receptor beta chains listed next were all sequenced from one sample in a study of early T cells in non-severe SARS-CoV-2 infection (dated by TCRdb to 2020 to 2022). Libraries were prepared through 5' RACE. Sequenced on a NextSeq 500. Using fastp at Q25 and MiXCR, TCRdb reprocessed the public reads and kept productive beta chains. Identical CDR3 protein sequences are pooled into one entry, listed with their most common genes and DNA. This sample gives around 80,000 distinct CDR3 sequences in total; less than 15% of them show up just once. The ten biggest clones cover roughly 6% of the sample. The sample comprised whole blood. These receptors were collected from an adult who was a healthcare worker with PCR-confirmed SARS-CoV-2 infection or an uninfected control (not recorded which).

This clonotype showed up just a few times. The CDR3 loop reads CASSYPGTRQETQYF. The DNA for the CDR3 is TGTGCCAGCAGCTACCCCGGGACCCGCCAAGAGACCCAGTACTTC. The chain combines TRBV5-5 with TRBJ2-5; D possibly uses TRBD1 or TRBD2 (5 bases each). Trimming stripped 3 bases from V and 1 base from J, with 13 bases between. CDR1 is SGHKS, CDR2 YYEKEE, per germline (reference sequence). This CDR3 is built from 15 residues.

This clonotype occurred a few times. The rearrangement links TRBV12-3 or TRBV12-4 to TRBJ2-7; 8 nucleotides agree with TRBD1. CDR3 length equals 13 residues. With 6 bases clipped from V and 3 bases from J, the junction kept 4 bases outside the gene matches. The CDR3 here is CASRPTGGYEQYF. CDR3 nucleotide sequence: TGTGCCAGCAGACCCACAGGGGGCTACGAGCAGTACTTC.

This clonotype was recorded many times. V gene TRBV27 combines with J gene TRBJ2-3; 11 bases align to TRBD2. CDR3 length: 16 amino acids. The junction had 5 bases not matched to a gene; V was cut back by 2 bases and J by 4 bases. Germline CDR1 MNHEY, CDR2 SMNVEV (reference sequence). The CDR3 DNA is TGTGCCAGCAGTTTAGTAGCGGGGGGGCCCCCAGATACGCAGTATTTT. Translated: CASSLVAGGPPDTQYF.

Note on this clonotype: This may be a read error: a much more frequent sequence differs by one nucleotide. The chain employs TRBV2 and TRBJ2-7, with 7 bases that match TRBD1. There are 13 residues in the CDR3. With 7 bases clipped from V and 2 bases from J, the junction kept 5 bases outside the gene matches. CDR1 SNHLY and CDR2 FYNNEI come from the germline V gene. CDR3 loop: CASIGDRPYEQYF. DNA for the CDR3: TGTGCCAGCATTGGGGACAGACCCTACGAGCAGTACTTC.

V and J are TRBV3-1 and TRBJ1-5, with 9 bases lining up with TRBD1. The V segment lost 3 bases and the J segment 6 bases; nucleotides outside the gene matches: 6. Germline CDR1 and CDR2: LGHDT and YNNKEL (reference sequence). This CDR3 region has 15 residues. The CDR3 here is CASSQHGTGSQPQHF. In nucleotides, the CDR3 is TGTGCCAGCAGCCAGCACGGGACAGGGTCTCAGCCCCAGCATTTT.

This clonotype showed up many times. The chain has TRBV4-1 and TRBJ1-4; D is ambiguous. V shed 1 base and J shed 3 bases, with 9 bases lying between them. The CDR3 has 15 amino acids. The germline CDR1 and CDR2 sequences are MGHRA and YSYEKL. Here the CDR3 reads CASSQGIGANEKLFF. The CDR3 DNA is TGCGCCAGCAGCCAAGGGATTGGGGCTAATGAAAAACTGTTTTTT.

The J gene is TRBJ1-1, the V gene TRBV29-1; D may be TRBD1 (5 bases). The CDR3 extends over 13 amino acids. The germline V gene has CDR1 SQVTM and CDR2 ANQGSEA. V lost 4 bases to trimming and J lost 1 base, with 10 bases between them. The CDR3: CSVARAGNTEAFF. The CDR3 DNA reads as TGCAGCGTTGCCAGGGCCGGGAACACTGAAGCTTTCTTT.

The chain recombines TRBV4-1 with TRBJ2-7; possibly TRBD1 or TRBD2 for D (5 bases each). The CDR3 is 14 residues long. Trimming cost V 3 bases and J 6 bases, with 15 bases left between them. Germline V gene sequence: CDR1 MGHRA, CDR2 YSYEKL. CDR3 nucleotides: TGCGCCAGCAGCCATGGGACCCCGCCTATCGAGCAGTACTTC. It codes for CASSHGTPPIEQYF.